These T cell receptor beta chains were read from a single sample in a study of cytomegalovirus exposure and HLA in healthy donors. Profiled with immunoSEQ multiplex PCR; TCRdb holds only in-frame clones, not every one. The sample yields 100,000 to 140,000 clones, 77% seen once. Sequencing used PBMCs. All receptors derive from a male donor in good health and CMV-seronegative. The CDR3 runs from the conserved cysteine through the conserved F or W. D genes are given only for firm matches.

CDR3aa,d_gene,v_gene
CASSAGQTYEQYF,-,TRBV18
CASSIRGPDTQYF,-,TRBV19
CASSSVSGRSEQFF,-,TRBV7-2
CASSKRQPMNTEAFF,-,TRBV2
CASSLDEQREFYNEQFF,TRBD2,TRBV11-2
CSVEDRTGGTYEQYF,TRBD1,TRBV29-1
CASSSRDSFSPLHF,TRBD1,TRBV11-2
CASSWGTGGTDTQYF,TRBD1,TRBV6-6
CASSPSASGVYEQYF,TRBD2,TRBV9
CASSLVFGAGSTQYF,TRBD2,TRBV7-6
CASSQSLLAGQYNEQFF,TRBD2,TRBV4-1
CASGPGQGGEQYF,TRBD1,TRBV6-4
CASSPAAGGLDEQYF,TRBD1,TRBV7-3
CASSLESSGSTDTQYF,TRBD2,TRBV7-2
CASRRAATNEKLFF,-,TRBV6-5
CASSLAVSGNTIYF,-,TRBV5-6
CASSVGPGGLDYEQYF,TRBD1,TRBV9
CASSWGQGSSYEQYF,TRBD1,TRBV6-5
CASSFTGQGSGELFF,TRBD1,TRBV13
CSVQAGGPYEQFF,TRBD2,TRBV29-1
CASSNRAFTQYF,-,TRBV2
CASSATGRGGYGYTF,-,TRBV19
CASSQASGGSYNEQFF,TRBD1,TRBV4-2
CASSNQGPGSEVLFF,-,TRBV6-5
CASGLERGQWYEQYF,TRBD1,TRBV12-5
CASSLSGTSTDTQYF,-,TRBV11-3
CASSSRGVTEAFF,-,TRBV19
CASSRPLAHEQFF,-,TRBV7-2
CASSVGLATSTDTQYF,TRBD2,TRBV9
CASGGVGLWAFF,-,TRBV2
CASNRGNTEAFF,-,TRBV2
CASSSSQVNTEAFF,-,TRBV7-9
CATSRGSGAPQPQHF,-,TRBV15